This TCR beta chain was identified in a study of tissue T cells after allogeneic stem cell transplantation. Notes on the study in general: Alloreactivity or antigen specificity of tissue TCRs was not determined; some clones might be host cells. Sampling depth was limited, and the cohort was small and clinically varied. Across patients, clones rarely overlapped, yet motif clusters were shared tissue-specifically.

Produced via immunoSEQ multiplex PCR; TCRdb's table is partial and in-frame only. The data contain 8,000 to 10,000 clones, roughly 60% of them singletons. This clone came up a few times. The antigen is undetermined. Germline lookup yields CDR1 MDHEN and CDR2 SYDVKM. The CDR3 consists of 16 residues. Trimming removed 8 bases from V and 0 bases from J; junction bases left unmatched: 11. GI sites, liver, skin and spleen were taken after median 9.75 post-mortem hours. The rearrangement links TRBV28 to TRBJ2-3; the match to TRBD2 covers 7 bases. This sequence originates from a woman aged 18 to 55 with breast cancer. Sequences were derived from tissue from the jejunum, sampled at autopsy. The CDR3 nucleotides read TGTGCCAGCTGCTCGCTAGCGGAAGCTAGCACAGATACGCAGTATTTT. Translating gives CASCSLAEASTDTQYF.